This passage covers 30 T cell receptor beta chains from one sample sequenced in a study of blood T cell repertoires in COVID-19. Assay used: immunoSEQ multiplex PCR; TCRdb lists only in-frame clones, some missing. The data show roughly 150,000 clones, approximately 87% seen once. Sequenced material: peripheral blood. All receptors come from an older woman with COVID-19, enrolled during active disease.

The rearrangement uses TRBV9 and TRBJ2-5; 9 bases line up with TRBD1. Germline assignment: CDR1 SGDLS and CDR2 YYNGEE. V lost 5 bases to trimming and J lost 3 bases; unmatched junction nucleotides: 5. This CDR3 is 14 amino acids long. The DNA for the CDR3 is TGTGCCAGCAGTCCGACAGGGGGAAAAGAGACCCAGTACTTC. It encodes CASSPTGGKETQYF.

This chain uses TRBV30 with TRBJ1-2; 7 nucleotides line up with TRBD1. CDR1 and CDR2 from the germline V gene are GTSNPN and SVGIG (reference sequence). CDR3 length: 14 residues. The J segment lost 3 bases and the V segment lost 3 bases, leaving 7 bases of the junction unmatched. The CDR3 is CAWSPGGDDYGYTF. The CDR3 coding sequence is TGTGCCTGGAGCCCAGGGGGAGATGACTATGGCTACACCTTC. Full variable domain (rest looked up from reference TRBV30 and TRBJ1-2): SQTIHQWPATLVQPVGSPLSLECTVEGTSNPNLYWYRQAAGRGLQLLFYSVGIGQISSEVPQNLSASRPQDRQFILSSKKLLLSDSGFYLCAWSPGGDDYGYTFGSGTRLTVV.

This clone was observed once. The chain uses TRBV30 and TRBJ2-2; the D is unclear. Germline V CDR1 and CDR2: GTSNPN, SVGIG (reference sequence). CDR3 length: 12 amino acids. The V end was cut by 5 bases, the J end by 1 base, with 5 bases between. CDR3 nucleotide sequence: TGTGCCTGGGCAGGGAACACCGGGGAGCTGTTTTTT. Its protein is CAWAGNTGELFF.

Of note for this clone: The junction differs from germline at one of its ends, possibly a read error. The CDR3 DNA is TGTGCCAGCAGATTGGATATGCAGCAAGAGACCCAGTACTTC. Translation gives CASRLDMQQETQYF. This rearrangement joins TRBV5-4 to TRBJ2-5; D remains ambiguous. Germline CDR1 is SGHNT and CDR2 is YYREEE (reference sequence). The CDR3 length is 14 residues.

V usage is TRBV6-6 and J usage is TRBJ2-7, with D possibly TRBD2 on 5 matching bases. Per the germline V gene, CDR1 is MNHNY and CDR2 is SVGAGI (reference sequence). This CDR3 has 13 residues. Trimming pared 0 bases from V and 6 bases from J, leaving 9 bases between. This CDR3 is CASSYSRVSEQYF. DNA for the CDR3: TGTGCCAGCAGTTACTCGAGGGTTTCCGAGCAGTACTTC.

The rearrangement links TRBV2 to TRBJ1-1, with TRBD1 identical over 7 bases. The length of the CDR3 is 13 residues. Germline CDR1 SNHLY, CDR2 FYNNEI. V was clipped by 8 bases and J by 3 bases; unmatched bases: 6. Here the CDR3 DNA reads TGTGCCAGCCGGCGGGACAGCCACACTGAAGCTTTCTTT. Its protein product is CASRRDSHTEAFF.

The V and J genes are TRBV2 and TRBJ1-2, with 8 bases lining up with TRBD1. The CDR3 sequence is 11 residues long. Germline lookup yields CDR1 SNHLY and CDR2 FYNNEI. The V gene end was trimmed by 8 bases and the J gene end by 8 bases; junction bases not matched to a gene: 4. The CDR3 is CASGQGSGYTF. The DNA for the CDR3 is TGTGCCAGCGGACAGGGATCGGGCTACACCTTC.

The chain couples TRBV30 to TRBJ1-2; D call uncertain. The CDR3 is 15 residues long. V lost 3 bases and J 6 bases, leaving 20 bases between the germline ends. Germline V CDR1 and CDR2: GTSNPN, SVGIG (reference sequence). The DNA for the CDR3 is TGTGCCTGGAGCCGCGACATCCTGGAGGGCCATGGCTACACCTTC. Translation: CAWSRDILEGHGYTF.

This sequence joins TRBV28 and TRBJ2-7, with 7 nucleotides matching TRBD1. CDR1 and CDR2 from the germline V gene are MDHEN and SYDVKM. V shed 6 bases and J 4 bases; nucleotides not matched to a gene: 9. The CDR3 consists of 14 residues. CDR3 DNA sequence: TGTGCCAGCAGACCAGGGACAGTAGAATACGAGCAGTACTTC. Its translation: CASRPGTVEYEQYF.

This clone was seen only once. The chain uses TRBV23-1 and TRBJ2-1, with TRBD1 as a possible D gene (6 bases). TRBV23-1 is flagged as an ORF with uncertain function. Trimming removed 3 bases at V and 5 bases at J, with 8 bases between. The CDR3 is 13 amino acids. For the CDR3, the DNA is TGCGCCAGCAGTCACGGACAGAACAATGAGCAGTTCTTC. Translating it yields CASSHGQNNEQFF.

V and J are TRBV10-3 and TRBJ2-7, with TRBD1 matching 8 bases. There are 15 residues in the CDR3. The trim removed 5 bases at V and 1 base at J, leaving 7 bases unmatched. CDR1 ENHRY and CDR2 SYGVKD come from the germline V gene. In nucleotides, the CDR3 is TGTGCCATCAGTAGTAGGGACAGGAGATCCTACGAGCAGTACTTC. It yields the protein CAISSRDRRSYEQYF.

This clone appeared a single time. The genes are TRBV7-9 and TRBJ1-2; 8 nucleotides match TRBD1. The length of the CDR3 is 13 residues. Trimming removed 5 bases from V and 8 bases from J; junction bases left unmatched: 7. Germline values: CDR1 SEHNR, CDR2 FQNEAQ (reference sequence). This CDR3 reads CASSRQGIDGYTF. CDR3 DNA: TGTGCCAGCAGCAGACAGGGGATCGACGGCTACACCTTC.

This clone was seen once. This chain links TRBV3-1 (or the pseudogene TRBV3-2) with TRBJ2-3; 10 bases fit TRBD2. Germline-derived CDR1 and CDR2 are LGHDT and YNNKEL (reference sequence). Trimming took 4 bases from V and 0 from J; bases not matched to a gene: 7. CDR3 length equals 17 residues. The CDR3 loop is CASSRASGGLSTDTQYF. The CDR3 region has the DNA TGTGCCAGCAGCCGGGCTAGCGGGGGTCTTAGCACAGATACGCAGTATTTT.

Only a few counts were recorded for this clone. The chain joins TRBV2 to TRBJ2-2, with D possibly matching TRBD2 (5 bases). Germline V gives CDR1 SNHLY, CDR2 FYNNEI. V was trimmed by 6 bases and J by 0 bases, leaving 8 bases between them. CDR3 length: 14 residues. The CDR3 nucleotides are TGTGCCAGCAGCCCGGACTCGAACACCGGGGAGCTGTTTTTT. It yields the protein CASSPDSNTGELFF.

The chain uses TRBV9 and TRBJ2-2, with D perhaps matching TRBD1 (6 bases). The CDR3 loop spans 18 amino acids. V shed 0 bases and J shed 1 base, with 16 bases lying between them. The germline V gene has CDR1 SGDLS and CDR2 YYNGEE. This CDR3 is CASSVATRGHQNTGELFF. CDR3 bases: TGTGCCAGCAGCGTAGCTACGAGGGGACACCAGAACACCGGGGAGCTGTTTTTT.

The chain employs TRBV7-9 and TRBJ1-1; no firm D call. This CDR3 comprises 13 residues. Looked up from germline, CDR1 is SEHNR and CDR2 is FQNEAQ (reference sequence). The V end lost 5 bases, the J end lost 1 base, and 8 bases lay between the germline ends. Here the CDR3 reads CASSGLRNTEAFF. CDR3 DNA: TGTGCCAGCAGCGGACTCCGGAACACTGAAGCTTTCTTT.

The chain recombines TRBV5-1 with TRBJ2-7, with a tentative D call TRBD2 (7 bases). V was trimmed by 0 bases and J by 5 bases, leaving 15 bases between them. Germline V gives CDR1 SGHRS, CDR2 YFSETQ. The CDR3 spans 15 residues. CDR3 in DNA: TGCGCCAGCAGCTTGGCCGAGGGGGGGCTAAACGAGCAGTACTTC. Residues: CASSLAEGGLNEQYF. The whole variable domain, filled in from reference TRBV5-1 and TRBJ2-7, reads KAGVTQTPRYLIKTRGQQVTLSCSPISGHRSVSWYQQTPGQGLQFLFEYFSETQRNKGNFPGRFSGRQFSNSRSEMNVSTLELGDSALYLCASSLAEGGLNEQYFGPGTRLTVT.

The chain carries TRBV5-6 and TRBJ1-6; no reliable D call. The CDR3 spans 16 residues. Germline V gene sequence: CDR1 SGHDT, CDR2 YYEEEE. V was trimmed by 0 bases and J by 7 bases, leaving 14 bases between them. The CDR3 loop is CASSLVSWQRNSPLHF. CDR3 bases: TGTGCCAGCAGCTTGGTCTCTTGGCAGCGAAATTCACCCCTCCACTTT.

The V call is TRBV27, the J call TRBJ1-5, with a possible D match to TRBD1 (5 bases). The CDR3 is 15 residues long. From germline, CDR1 is MNHEY and CDR2 SMNVEV (reference sequence). Between the trimmed V and J ends, which lost 0 bases and 5 bases, there was a span of 11 bases. The CDR3 nucleotides are TGTGCCAGCAGTTTATCGGCAGGGAGGGATCAGCCCCAGCATTTT. Encoded protein: CASSLSAGRDQPQHF.

The CDR3 sequence is CASATPGGSEKLFF. The CDR3 DNA reads TGTGCCAGCGCCACCCCAGGGGGTAGTGAAAAACTGTTTTTT. The chain joins TRBV28 to TRBJ1-4, with TRBD1 matching 7 bases. The CDR3 contains 14 residues. The V segment lost 8 bases and the J segment 7 bases; nucleotides outside the gene matches: 10. Germline values: CDR1 MDHEN, CDR2 SYDVKM.

This clone was observed a handful of times. This sequence joins TRBV18 and TRBJ2-5; D possibly corresponds to TRBD1 (7 bases). Germline V gives CDR1 KGHSH, CDR2 LQKENI. The CDR3 spans 16 residues. The V gene lost 4 bases and the J gene lost 1 base, with 16 bases spanning the gap. Here the CDR3 DNA reads TGTGCCAGCTCACAAAGACAGGGAGGCTCCCAAGAGACCCAGTACTTC. Its protein is CASSQRQGGSQETQYF. The full variable domain, with the rest looked up from reference TRBV18 and TRBJ2-5, is NAGVMQNPRHLVRRRGQEARLRCSPMKGHSHVYWYRQLPEEGLKFMVYLQKENIIDESGMPKERFSAEFPKEGPSILRIQQVVRGDSAAYFCASSQRQGGSQETQYFGPGTRLLVL.

This chain joins TRBV29-1 and TRBJ1-1; D is unclear. This CDR3 is built from 16 residues. Trimming left V 2 bases short and J 6 bases short, with 22 bases between. Germline CDR1 reads SQVTM; CDR2 reads ANQGSEA. CDR3 sequence (DNA): TGCAGCGTTGAATCTGGGCGGGCCGGAGAACGGGCTGAAGCTTTCTTT. Encoded protein: CSVESGRAGERAEAFF.

This clone was counted once. The chain uses TRBV9 and TRBJ1-1; D perhaps matches TRBD1 (6 bases). Trimming pared 8 bases from V and 5 bases from J, leaving 16 bases between. The CDR3 sequence is 13 residues long. The germline V gene has CDR1 SGDLS and CDR2 YYNGEE. This CDR3 is CASEGGPQTEAFF. DNA of the CDR3: TGTGCCAGTGAAGGGGGTCCCCAAACTGAAGCTTTCTTT.

V gene TRBV13 combines with J gene TRBJ2-7, with 9 positions matching TRBD2. V shed 5 bases and J 4 bases; nucleotides not matched to a gene: 18. Germline CDR1 is PRHDT and CDR2 is FYEKMQ (reference sequence). The CDR3 extends over 18 amino acids. DNA of the CDR3: TGTGCCAGCAGCCTGGGGCGGGGGGGCACACCCGGGGTTTACGAGCAGTACTTC. It is translated as CASSLGRGGTPGVYEQYF.

V is TRBV21-1 and J is TRBJ1-5; the D segment call TRBD1 is taken from the table without a DNA check. TRBV21-1 is described as a pseudogene. CDR3 length: 17 residues. In nucleotides, the CDR3 is TGTGCCAGCAGCCGGCCCCCAGGCCGACCGAGATATCAGCCCCAGCATTTT. Its protein product is CASSRPPGRPRYQPQHF.

The chain couples TRBV3-1 (or the pseudogene TRBV3-2) to TRBJ1-2, with 8 bases fitting TRBD1. V shed 4 bases, J shed 8 bases, and the junction held 9 bases outside the gene matches. The CDR3 sequence is 14 residues long. The V gene's germline CDR1 is LGHDT and CDR2 YNNKEL (reference sequence). The CDR3 nucleotides are TGTGCCAGCAGCCGAATGGACAGGGTCCAGGGCTACACCTTC. Its protein product is CASSRMDRVQGYTF.

The V and J genes are TRBV5-1 and TRBJ1-3; TRBD1 aligns across 9 bases. Germline values: CDR1 SGHRS, CDR2 YFSETQ. The CDR3 runs 14 residues. V lost 0 bases to trimming and J lost 7 bases; unmatched junction nucleotides: 2. CDR3 sequence reads: CASSLVGTGNTIYF. The CDR3 DNA reads as TGCGCCAGCAGCTTGGTGGGGACAGGGAACACCATATATTTT.

The CDR3 here is CASSKFGRGNQPQHF. In nucleotides, the CDR3 is TGTGCCAGTAGTAAGTTCGGCAGGGGGAACCAGCCCCAGCATTTT. The rearrangement joins TRBV19 to TRBJ1-5; 7 bases line up with TRBD1. V trimming: 4 bases; J trimming: 7 bases; junction bases outside the gene matches: 10. CDR1 LNHDA and CDR2 SQIVND come from the germline V gene (reference sequence). The CDR3 is 15 residues long.

The J gene is TRBJ2-7, the V gene TRBV9; 13 bases are a match to TRBD2. The J segment lost 6 bases and the V segment lost 2 bases, leaving 11 bases of the junction unmatched. Germline V gene data show CDR1 as SGDLS and CDR2 as YYNGEE. The CDR3 length is 17 residues. Here the CDR3 reads CASSVTSGGAYGIEQYF. The CDR3 coding sequence is TGTGCCAGCAGCGTCACTAGCGGGGGGGCATATGGTATCGAGCAGTACTTC.

The V call is TRBV6-2 or TRBV6-3, the J call TRBJ2-5; D gene ambiguous. CDR1 is MNHEY and CDR2 is SVGEGT in the germline V gene. V lost 5 bases and J lost 3, with 10 bases in between. This CDR3 spans 13 amino acids. The CDR3 nucleotides are TGTGCCAGCAGTCGAACAGTAGAAGAGACCCAGTACTTC. It specifies CASSRTVEETQYF.